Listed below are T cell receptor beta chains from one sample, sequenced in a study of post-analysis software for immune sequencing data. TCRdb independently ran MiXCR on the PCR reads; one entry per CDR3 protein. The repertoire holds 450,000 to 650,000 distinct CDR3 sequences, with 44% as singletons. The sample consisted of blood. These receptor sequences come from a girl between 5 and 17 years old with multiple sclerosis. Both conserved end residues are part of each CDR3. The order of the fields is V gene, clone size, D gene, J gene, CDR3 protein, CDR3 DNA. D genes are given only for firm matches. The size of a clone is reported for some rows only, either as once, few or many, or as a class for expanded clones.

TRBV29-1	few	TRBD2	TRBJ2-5	CSVGSLAGQETQYF	TGCAGCGTTGGGTCCCTAGCGGGACAAGAGACCCAGTACTTC
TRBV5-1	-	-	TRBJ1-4	CASSLERVDEKLFF	TGCGCCAGCAGCTTGGAAAGGGTGGATGAAAAACTGTTTTTT
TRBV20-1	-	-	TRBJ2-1	CSARGREQSYNEQFF	TGCAGTGCTAGAGGACGGGAACAATCCTACAATGAGCAGTTCTTC
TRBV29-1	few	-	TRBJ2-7	CSVGRFTGGYEQYF	TGCAGCGTTGGGCGTTTTACCGGCGGCTACGAGCAGTACTTC
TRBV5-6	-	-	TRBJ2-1	CASSPLAANYNEQFF	TGTGCCAGCAGCCCCCTGGCGGCGAACTACAATGAGCAGTTCTTC
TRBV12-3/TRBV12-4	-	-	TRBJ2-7	CASSSTPPEGEEQYF	TGTGCCAGCAGTTCGACACCGCCGGAAGGGGAAGAGCAGTACTTC
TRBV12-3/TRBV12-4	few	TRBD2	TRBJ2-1	CASSSGLVNEQFF	TGTGCCAGCAGTTCTGGACTAGTCAATGAGCAGTTCTTC
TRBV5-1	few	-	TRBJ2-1	CASSQAALRGSYNEQFF	TGCGCCAGCAGCCAGGCGGCGTTAAGGGGATCCTACAATGAGCAGTTCTTC
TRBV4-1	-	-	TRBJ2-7	CASSQEDRPKYEQYF	TGCGCCAGCAGCCAAGAGGACAGACCAAAATACGAGCAGTACTTC
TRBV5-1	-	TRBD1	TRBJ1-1	CASSPGQGGWNTEAFF	TGCGCCAGCAGCCCGGGACAGGGGGGATGGAACACTGAAGCTTTCTTT
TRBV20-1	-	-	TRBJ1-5	CSAPILSINQPQHF	TGCAGTGCCCCAATTTTATCTATAAATCAGCCCCAGCATTTT
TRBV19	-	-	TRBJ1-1	CASSIDRRRGTGNTEAFF	TGTGCCAGTAGTATAGACCGGCGACGTGGGACGGGGAACACTGAAGCTTTCTTT
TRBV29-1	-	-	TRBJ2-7	CSVEERGISYEQYF	TGCAGCGTTGAAGAGCGGGGAATCTCCTACGAGCAGTACTTC
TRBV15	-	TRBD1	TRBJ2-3	CATSRGGTGGGTDTQYF	TGTGCCACCAGCAGAGGTGGGACAGGGGGTGGAACAGATACGCAGTATTTT
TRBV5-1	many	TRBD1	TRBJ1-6	CASSPGQGNSPLHF	TGCGCCAGCAGCCCGGGACAGGGGAATTCACCCCTCCACTTT
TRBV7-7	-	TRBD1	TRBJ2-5	CASSLESDRGATQYF	TGTGCTAGCAGCTTAGAATCCGACAGGGGAGCGACCCAGTACTTC
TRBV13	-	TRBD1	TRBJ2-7	CASSSTWTGGNYEQYF	TGTGCCAGCAGCTCAACCTGGACAGGGGGCAACTACGAGCAGTACTTC
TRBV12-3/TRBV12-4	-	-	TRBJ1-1	CASTVNTEAFF	TGTGCCAGCACCGTGAACACTGAAGCTTTCTTT
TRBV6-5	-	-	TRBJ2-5	CASTYDITETQYF	TGTGCCAGCACCTACGATATAACGGAGACCCAGTACTTC
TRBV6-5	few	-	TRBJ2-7	CASSYGQGPYEQYF	TGTGCCAGCAGTTACGGTCAGGGGCCCTACGAGCAGTACTTC
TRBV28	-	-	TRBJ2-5	CASSIGGPYNEQYF	TGTGCCAGCAGTATCGGGGGTCCCTACAATGAGCAGTACTTC